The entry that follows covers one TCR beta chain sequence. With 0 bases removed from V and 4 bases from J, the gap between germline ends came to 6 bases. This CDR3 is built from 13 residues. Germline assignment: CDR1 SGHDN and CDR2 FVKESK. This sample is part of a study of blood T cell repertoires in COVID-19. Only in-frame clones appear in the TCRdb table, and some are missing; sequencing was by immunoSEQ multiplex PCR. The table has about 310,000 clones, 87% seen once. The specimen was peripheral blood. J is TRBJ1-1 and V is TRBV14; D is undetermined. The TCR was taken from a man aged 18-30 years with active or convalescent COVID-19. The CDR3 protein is CASSQDFGTEAFF. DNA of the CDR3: TGTGCCAGCAGCCAAGATTTCGGCACTGAAGCTTTCTTT.